These T cell receptor beta chains were read from a single sample in a study of blood T cell repertoires in COVID-19. TCRdb's copy holds only in-frame clones and misses some; the assay was immunoSEQ multiplex PCR. Among roughly 180,000 clones listed, 85% were seen once. Sample: peripheral blood. The receptor source for this set is a woman aged 55-70 years with acute or convalescent COVID-19. Both conserved end residues are part of each CDR3. D genes are given only for firm matches. Only some rows state a clone size, as once, few, many or a class for expanded clones.

clone_size: .
j_call: TRBJ1-6
d_call: .
cdr3_length: 15
v_call: TRBV27
cdr3_aa: CASRSGGSYNSPLHF
cdr3_nt: TGTGCCAGCAGGTCCGGGGGGTCCTATAATTCACCCCTCCACTTT

clone_size: .
j_call: TRBJ1-5
d_call: .
cdr3_length: 11
v_call: TRBV28
cdr3_aa: CASTGNQPQHF
cdr3_nt: TGTGCCAGCACCGGTAATCAGCCCCAGCATTTT

clone_size: few
j_call: TRBJ2-5
d_call: TRBD1
cdr3_length: 15
v_call: TRBV3-1/TRBV3-2
cdr3_aa: CASSLDRGIGETQYF
cdr3_nt: TGTGCCAGCAGCCTCGACAGGGGGATAGGAGAGACCCAGTACTTC

clone_size: .
j_call: TRBJ1-1
d_call: TRBD1
cdr3_length: 15
v_call: TRBV5-4
cdr3_aa: CASSLARQGNTEAFF
cdr3_nt: TGTGCCAGCAGCTTGGCCCGACAGGGGAACACTGAAGCTTTCTTT

clone_size: .
j_call: TRBJ1-2
d_call: TRBD1
cdr3_length: 14
v_call: TRBV30
cdr3_aa: CAWRARGQGKGYTF
cdr3_nt: TGTGCCTGGAGGGCCCGCGGACAGGGGAAGGGCTACACCTTC

clone_size: .
j_call: TRBJ1-4
d_call: .
cdr3_length: 14
v_call: TRBV28
cdr3_aa: CASSLSRANEKLFF
cdr3_nt: TGTGCCAGCAGTTTATCTCGAGCTAATGAAAAACTGTTTTTT

clone_size: .
j_call: TRBJ2-2
d_call: TRBD1
cdr3_length: 15
v_call: TRBV7-9
cdr3_aa: CASSLGQGDTGELFF
cdr3_nt: TGTGCCAGCAGCTTAGGACAGGGTGACACCGGGGAGCTGTTTTTT

clone_size: once
j_call: TRBJ1-1
d_call: .
cdr3_length: 13
v_call: TRBV11-2
cdr3_aa: CASSATGNTEAFF
cdr3_nt: TGTGCCAGCAGCGCAACAGGGAACACTGAAGCTTTCTTT

clone_size: .
j_call: TRBJ2-5
d_call: TRBD2
cdr3_length: 13
v_call: TRBV3-1/TRBV3-2
cdr3_aa: CASSPLAGETQYF
cdr3_nt: TGTGCCAGCAGCCCATTAGCGGGAGAGACCCAGTACTTC

clone_size: .
j_call: TRBJ2-7
d_call: .
cdr3_length: 16
v_call: TRBV10-3
cdr3_aa: CAISESLTGALGEQYF
cdr3_nt: TGTGCCATCAGTGAGTCACTTACGGGAGCTCTTGGGGAGCAGTACTTC

clone_size: .
j_call: TRBJ1-4
d_call: TRBD1
cdr3_length: 15
v_call: TRBV18
cdr3_aa: CASSPRQGEGEKLFF
cdr3_nt: TGTGCCAGCTCACCGAGACAGGGAGAAGGCGAAAAACTGTTTTTT

clone_size: .
j_call: TRBJ1-2
d_call: .
cdr3_length: 13
v_call: TRBV3-1/TRBV3-2
cdr3_aa: CASSQGAQDGYTF
cdr3_nt: TGTGCCAGCAGCCAAGGGGCACAGGATGGCTACACCTTC

clone_size: .
j_call: TRBJ2-1
d_call: .
cdr3_length: 16
v_call: TRBV5-4
cdr3_aa: CASSLTRASSYNEQFF
cdr3_nt: TGTGCCAGCAGCTTGACTAGGGCTAGCTCCTACAATGAGCAGTTCTTC